The rows below give T cell receptor beta chains drawn from one sample of a study of blood T cells in healthy people across ages. TCRdb redid the calling of the 5' RACE reads with MiXCR, one entry per CDR3 protein. The table has roughly 2 million distinct CDR3 sequences, about 50% seen once. The sample taken for sequencing was blood. Every receptor here comes from a woman aged 40 to 50 in good health. CDR3s include the opening cysteine and the closing phenylalanine or tryptophan. A D gene is named only where the DNA matches it firmly. Part of the rows lack a size; the others show once, few, many or a class for expanded clones.

v_gene: TRBV29-1; abundance: many; d_gene: NA; j_gene: TRBJ2-7; CDR3nt: TGCAGCGTTGAAGCCTCCGGGTTCGAGCAGTACTTC; CDR3aa: CSVEASGFEQYF
v_gene: TRBV20-1; abundance: few; d_gene: NA; j_gene: TRBJ2-6; CDR3nt: TGCAGTGCTAGAGATGCGATCTCTGGGGCCAACGTCCTGACTTTC; CDR3aa: CSARDAISGANVLTF
v_gene: TRBV20-1; abundance: NA; d_gene: NA; j_gene: TRBJ2-7; CDR3nt: TGCAGTGCCACCCGAAATGGGTTCTCCTACGAGCAGTACTTC; CDR3aa: CSATRNGFSYEQYF
v_gene: TRBV7-3; abundance: few; d_gene: TRBD1; j_gene: TRBJ2-1; CDR3nt: TGTGCCAGCAGCTTGGGGCCCGGGACAGGGAGTAATGAGCAGTTCTTC; CDR3aa: CASSLGPGTGSNEQFF
v_gene: TRBV7-9; abundance: once; d_gene: TRBD1; j_gene: TRBJ1-2; CDR3nt: TGTGCCAGCAGCCTGGGACAGGGACGATACTATGGCTACACCTTC; CDR3aa: CASSLGQGRYYGYTF
v_gene: TRBV12-3/TRBV12-4; abundance: few; d_gene: NA; j_gene: TRBJ1-4; CDR3nt: TGTGCCAGCAGTTTACCGCAGGGAGGGCGTGAAAAACTGTTTTTT; CDR3aa: CASSLPQGGREKLFF
v_gene: TRBV28; abundance: NA; d_gene: TRBD1; j_gene: TRBJ2-4; CDR3nt: TGTGCCAGCAGTCCCCGACAGGGGGCACTGGCCAAAAACATTCAGTACTTC; CDR3aa: CASSPRQGALAKNIQYF
v_gene: TRBV29-1; abundance: few; d_gene: NA; j_gene: TRBJ2-7; CDR3nt: TGCAGCGTTGCCCTGGGTGGGGCCTACGAGCAGTACTTC; CDR3aa: CSVALGGAYEQYF
v_gene: TRBV6-2/TRBV6-3; abundance: NA; d_gene: NA; j_gene: TRBJ1-2; CDR3nt: TGTGCCAGCAGTTACGAGGATAGGTTTAACTATGGCTACACCTTC; CDR3aa: CASSYEDRFNYGYTF
v_gene: TRBV2; abundance: few; d_gene: TRBD2; j_gene: TRBJ2-1; CDR3nt: TGTGCCAGCAGTGAAGCGCTTCGGGGGTCAAGACTAGCGGGGTACAATGAGCAGTTCTTC; CDR3aa: CASSEALRGSRLAGYNEQFF
v_gene: TRBV15; abundance: NA; d_gene: NA; j_gene: TRBJ1-1; CDR3nt: TGTGCCACCAGCAGACCAACCGGGACGGCGGTATCGGAAGCTTTCTTT; CDR3aa: CATSRPTGTAVSEAFF
v_gene: TRBV6-1; abundance: NA; d_gene: NA; j_gene: TRBJ2-7; CDR3nt: TGTGCCAGCAGTGGGCCGCCGTCCTACGAGCAGTACTTC; CDR3aa: CASSGPPSYEQYF
v_gene: TRBV12-3/TRBV12-4; abundance: NA; d_gene: NA; j_gene: TRBJ2-4; CDR3nt: TGTGCCAGCAGCCCTCTACTGGGTCGACAGTACTTC; CDR3aa: CASSPLLGRQYF
v_gene: TRBV7-9; abundance: NA; d_gene: TRBD1; j_gene: TRBJ1-1; CDR3nt: TGTGCCAGCAGCTCCTCACAGGGGGCAAACTTAATGAACACTGAAGCTTTCTTT; CDR3aa: CASSSSQGANLMNTEAFF
v_gene: TRBV7-2; abundance: NA; d_gene: TRBD1; j_gene: TRBJ2-3; CDR3nt: TGTGCCAGCAGGGCGAGGACAGGAGTTACAGATACGCAGTATTTT; CDR3aa: CASRARTGVTDTQYF
v_gene: TRBV28; abundance: NA; d_gene: NA; j_gene: TRBJ2-7; CDR3nt: TGTGCCAGCAGTCCTGCAAAAAGCTCCTACGAGCAGTACTTC; CDR3aa: CASSPAKSSYEQYF
v_gene: TRBV10-3; abundance: NA; d_gene: NA; j_gene: TRBJ1-4; CDR3nt: TGTGCCATCAGTCCCGGGACGGGAAATGAAAAACTGTTTTTT; CDR3aa: CAISPGTGNEKLFF
v_gene: TRBV6-5; abundance: once; d_gene: NA; j_gene: TRBJ2-7; CDR3nt: TGTGCCAGCAGTACCCTGACAGCCTCCTACGAGCAGTACTTC; CDR3aa: CASSTLTASYEQYF
v_gene: TRBV24-1; abundance: NA; d_gene: TRBD1; j_gene: TRBJ2-1; CDR3nt: TGTGCCACCAGTGACCCGGGACAGAAATACAATGAGCAGTTCTTC; CDR3aa: CATSDPGQKYNEQFF
v_gene: TRBV20-1; abundance: NA; d_gene: NA; j_gene: TRBJ1-2; CDR3nt: TGCAGTGCTAGAGGCCAAACAGGGCCGGGGGACTATGGCTACACCTTC; CDR3aa: CSARGQTGPGDYGYTF
v_gene: TRBV9; abundance: NA; d_gene: TRBD2; j_gene: TRBJ2-1; CDR3nt: TGTGCCAGCAGCGTAGGGTCTGGGGGACTAGGTGGAGGCTACAATGAGCAGTTCTTC; CDR3aa: CASSVGSGGLGGGYNEQFF
v_gene: TRBV7-8; abundance: NA; d_gene: NA; j_gene: TRBJ2-7; CDR3nt: TGTGCCAGCAGCTTAGACATCCCTTTCTACGAGCAGTACTTC; CDR3aa: CASSLDIPFYEQYF
v_gene: TRBV28; abundance: NA; d_gene: NA; j_gene: TRBJ2-7; CDR3nt: TGTGCCAGCACAGGGTCGCCTAACCACGAGCAGTACTTC; CDR3aa: CASTGSPNHEQYF
v_gene: TRBV20-1; abundance: NA; d_gene: TRBD1; j_gene: TRBJ1-1; CDR3nt: TGCAGTGCACCACCGGGACAGCCCTTGAACACTGAAGCTTTCTTT; CDR3aa: CSAPPGQPLNTEAFF
v_gene: TRBV20-1; abundance: few; d_gene: NA; j_gene: TRBJ2-3; CDR3nt: TGCAGTGCTAGAGATTTTGGCGGAACAGATACGCAGTATTTT; CDR3aa: CSARDFGGTDTQYF
v_gene: TRBV6-2/TRBV6-3; abundance: NA; d_gene: NA; j_gene: TRBJ2-2; CDR3nt: TGTGCCAGCAGAGCTACGGGACGGAGGAACACCGGGGAGCTGTTTTTT; CDR3aa: CASRATGRRNTGELFF
v_gene: TRBV28; abundance: NA; d_gene: NA; j_gene: TRBJ2-7; CDR3nt: TGTGCCAGCAGTGTTGCCCAGGCCTACGAGCAGTACTTC; CDR3aa: CASSVAQAYEQYF
v_gene: TRBV28; abundance: few; d_gene: TRBD2; j_gene: TRBJ2-4; CDR3nt: TGTGCCAGCAGTTTTTTAGCGGGGGGGCAGAACATTCAGTACTTC; CDR3aa: CASSFLAGGQNIQYF
v_gene: TRBV7-2; abundance: NA; d_gene: TRBD1; j_gene: TRBJ1-2; CDR3nt: TGTGCCAGCAGCAACGGACAGGGAGATGGCTACACCTTC; CDR3aa: CASSNGQGDGYTF
v_gene: TRBV20-1; abundance: NA; d_gene: TRBD1; j_gene: TRBJ1-1; CDR3nt: TGCAGTGCTAACAGGGGGGAACACACTGAAGCTTTCTTT; CDR3aa: CSANRGEHTEAFF
v_gene: TRBV6-6; abundance: NA; d_gene: NA; j_gene: TRBJ1-2; CDR3nt: TGTGCCAGCAGTAACCCAAGAGAAGCTAACTATGGCTACACCTTC; CDR3aa: CASSNPREANYGYTF
v_gene: TRBV7-2; abundance: once; d_gene: TRBD1; j_gene: TRBJ2-7; CDR3nt: TGTGCCAGCAGCTTAGCCCCTAGACAGGGGTTGAGCTCCTACGAGCAGTACTTC; CDR3aa: CASSLAPRQGLSSYEQYF
v_gene: TRBV7-2; abundance: few; d_gene: TRBD2; j_gene: TRBJ2-3; CDR3nt: TGTGCCAGCAGCTCCCGAGCTCGGGCTAGCGGGGGGGCTAGCACAGATACGCAGTATTTT; CDR3aa: CASSSRARASGGASTDTQYF
v_gene: TRBV14; abundance: NA; d_gene: NA; j_gene: TRBJ2-1; CDR3nt: TGTGCCAGCAGCCAAGCTGATGCCTTCGATGAGCAGTTCTTC; CDR3aa: CASSQADAFDEQFF
v_gene: TRBV20-1; abundance: NA; d_gene: NA; j_gene: TRBJ2-5; CDR3nt: TGCAGTGCAAATCGGCAGGGAGAGACCCAGTACTTC; CDR3aa: CSANRQGETQYF
v_gene: TRBV20-1; abundance: NA; d_gene: NA; j_gene: TRBJ1-2; CDR3nt: TGCAGTGCTAGAGACAAGTGGGTCCAAAGTGGCTACACCTTC; CDR3aa: CSARDKWVQSGYTF
v_gene: TRBV12-3/TRBV12-4; abundance: once; d_gene: TRBD1; j_gene: TRBJ1-2; CDR3nt: TGTGCCAGCAGGGCGGGACAGGGAACAGGTGGCTACACCTTC; CDR3aa: CASRAGQGTGGYTF
v_gene: TRBV14; abundance: once; d_gene: TRBD1; j_gene: TRBJ1-6; CDR3nt: TGTGCCAGCAGCCAATTAAGACAGGGGAAGTCACCCCTCCACTTT; CDR3aa: CASSQLRQGKSPLHF
v_gene: TRBV20-1; abundance: NA; d_gene: TRBD2; j_gene: TRBJ2-1; CDR3nt: TGCAGTGCTAGTACTCCCGGGACTAGATCCTACAATGAGCAGTTCTTC; CDR3aa: CSASTPGTRSYNEQFF
v_gene: TRBV28; abundance: NA; d_gene: NA; j_gene: TRBJ2-1; CDR3nt: TGTGCCAGCAGTGGCGGGGTTTCGAATGAGCAGTTCTTC; CDR3aa: CASSGGVSNEQFF
v_gene: TRBV4-2; abundance: NA; d_gene: TRBD1; j_gene: TRBJ2-7; CDR3nt: TGTGCCAGCAGCCAAGAATTGGGGACAGTCAACGAGCAGTACTTC; CDR3aa: CASSQELGTVNEQYF
v_gene: TRBV4-2; abundance: few; d_gene: TRBD1; j_gene: TRBJ2-5; CDR3nt: TGTGCCAGCAGCCCGTCCTCGACAGGGCAAGAGACCCAGTACTTC; CDR3aa: CASSPSSTGQETQYF
v_gene: TRBV20-1; abundance: NA; d_gene: NA; j_gene: TRBJ2-3; CDR3nt: TGCAGTGCCGCGGGACAGAGAACAGATACGCAGTATTTT; CDR3aa: CSAAGQRTDTQYF
v_gene: TRBV3-1; abundance: NA; d_gene: NA; j_gene: TRBJ2-6; CDR3nt: TGTGCCAGCAGCCAAGGGATGGGACCAAACGTCCTGACTTTC; CDR3aa: CASSQGMGPNVLTF
v_gene: TRBV4-1; abundance: NA; d_gene: TRBD1; j_gene: TRBJ1-2; CDR3nt: TGCGCCAGCAGCCAGTTACAGGGGCTTGGCTACACCTTC; CDR3aa: CASSQLQGLGYTF
v_gene: TRBV10-3; abundance: NA; d_gene: TRBD1; j_gene: TRBJ2-3; CDR3nt: TGTGCCATCAGGCAGACAGGGAGCACAGATACGCAGTATTTT; CDR3aa: CAIRQTGSTDTQYF
v_gene: TRBV2; abundance: NA; d_gene: NA; j_gene: TRBJ1-4; CDR3nt: TGTGCCAGCAGTGGACGTGCCCCGGGACAAAGGGAAAAACTGTTTTTT; CDR3aa: CASSGRAPGQREKLFF
v_gene: TRBV20-1; abundance: NA; d_gene: NA; j_gene: TRBJ2-3; CDR3nt: TGCAGTGCTAGAGATGGGCAGTCAACAACAGATACGCAGTATTTT; CDR3aa: CSARDGQSTTDTQYF
v_gene: TRBV28; abundance: once; d_gene: NA; j_gene: TRBJ2-5; CDR3nt: TGTGCCAGCACTCTGGAGGGGGACCAGTACTTC; CDR3aa: CASTLEGDQYF
v_gene: TRBV13; abundance: NA; d_gene: NA; j_gene: TRBJ2-3; CDR3nt: TGTGCCAGCAGCTCGCGGGCCACGGGTACAGATACGCAGTATTTT; CDR3aa: CASSSRATGTDTQYF
v_gene: TRBV20-1; abundance: NA; d_gene: NA; j_gene: TRBJ2-3; CDR3nt: TGCAGTGCGCACCCAGGCGGCAGCACAGATACGCAGTATTTT; CDR3aa: CSAHPGGSTDTQYF
v_gene: TRBV27; abundance: NA; d_gene: NA; j_gene: TRBJ2-3; CDR3nt: TGTGCCAGCAGTTTAGGGCTCCCGACCACAGATACGCAGTATTTT; CDR3aa: CASSLGLPTTDTQYF
v_gene: TRBV20-1; abundance: NA; d_gene: NA; j_gene: TRBJ1-1; CDR3nt: TGCAGTGCTAGACCTAAGACAGGCCCTGAAGCTTTCTTT; CDR3aa: CSARPKTGPEAFF
v_gene: TRBV4-1; abundance: few; d_gene: NA; j_gene: TRBJ2-5; CDR3nt: TGCGCCAGCAGCCCCGGGGCAGGTCGAGAGACCCAGTACTTC; CDR3aa: CASSPGAGRETQYF